The 17 T cell receptor beta chains below all came from one sample that was sequenced in a study of OX40 agonist ivuxolimab in advanced cancers. The method was immunoSEQ multiplex PCR; TCRdb's version includes in-frame clones alone and lacks a portion of them. The sample lists tens of thousands of clones; roughly 93% were seen once. Specimen: CD4+ or CD8+ T cells sorted from blood, collected in a trial of the OX40 agonist ivuxolimab. The receptors come from an adult with an advanced solid tumor such as melanoma, head and neck, liver or kidney cancer.

The chain employs TRBV2 and TRBJ2-7, with 9 positions matching TRBD1. This CDR3 is built from 13 residues. Looked up from germline, CDR1 is SNHLY and CDR2 is FYNNEI. The ends lost 7 bases at V and 3 bases at J; junction bases unmatched: 4. In DNA, the CDR3 is TGTGCCAGCAATGGACAGGGGATCTACGAGCAGTACTTC. Its protein product is CASNGQGIYEQYF.

This clone has just a few counts. V gene TRBV28 combines with J gene TRBJ1-1; TRBD1 matches at 7 bases. Germline V gives CDR1 MDHEN, CDR2 SYDVKM. V shed 8 bases, J shed 0 bases, and the junction held 3 bases outside the gene matches. The CDR3 spans 13 residues. The CDR3 nucleotides are TGTGCCAGCGGGACAGTAATGAACACTGAAGCTTTCTTT. This gives the protein CASGTVMNTEAFF.

The CDR3 region has the DNA TGTGCCAGCAGTTATTCCCTTGTAGGGCAGTTCTTC. It yields the protein CASSYSLVGQFF. The chain couples TRBV28 to TRBJ2-1; no firm D call. V was trimmed by 4 bases and J by 12 bases, leaving 13 bases between them. Germline V gene data show CDR1 as MDHEN and CDR2 as SYDVKM. There are 12 residues in the CDR3.

This chain uses TRBV18 with TRBJ2-5; D may be TRBD1 (5 bases). The germline V gene encodes CDR1 KGHSH and CDR2 LQKENI. V shed 6 bases and J shed 2 bases, with 10 bases lying between them. This CDR3 is 13 amino acids long. The CDR3, as DNA: TGTGCCAGCTCCCGACGACAGCAAGAGACCCAGTACTTC. As protein: CASSRRQQETQYF.

The rearrangement links TRBV16 to TRBJ2-2, with TRBD1 identical over 7 bases. Germline lookup yields CDR1 KGHSY and CDR2 FQNENV. The V and J ends lost 4 bases and 0 bases, in that order; junction bases with no gene match: 2. The CDR3 covers 15 residues. CDR3 sequence reads: CASSRTGANTGELFF. The CDR3 DNA sequence: TGTGCCAGCAGCCGGACAGGCGCGAACACCGGGGAGCTGTTTTTT.

The chain carries TRBV5-1 and TRBJ2-1; D might be TRBD2 (6 bases). This CDR3 region has 14 residues. Trimming pared 9 bases from V and 0 bases from J, leaving 13 bases between. The germline V gene encodes CDR1 SGHRS and CDR2 YFSETQ. The DNA for the CDR3 is TGCGCCACACGGGACTCCAGCTCCTACAATGAGCAGTTCTTC. Translated: CATRDSSSYNEQFF.

V usage is TRBV30 and J usage is TRBJ1-2; D is uncertain. This CDR3 comprises 15 residues. The V end lost 2 bases, the J end lost 1 base, and 14 bases lay between the germline ends. Germline CDR1 GTSNPN, CDR2 SVGIG (reference sequence). CDR3 sequence reads: CAWSYPGRGNYGYTF. DNA for the CDR3: TGTGCCTGGAGTTACCCCGGACGGGGTAACTATGGCTACACCTTC.

On this clone: Compared with germline, one end of the junction differs, possibly owing to a read error. The rearrangement links TRBV28 to TRBJ1-4, with 12 bases matching TRBD1. Looked up from germline, CDR1 is MDHEN and CDR2 is SYDVKM. The CDR3 sequence is 16 residues long. CDR3 bases: TGTGCCAGCATTCGGTGGGGACAGGGGGCTAAGGAAAAACTGTTTTTT. As protein: CASIRWGQGAKEKLFF. The full variable domain, its missing parts supplied by reference TRBV28 and TRBJ1-4, is DVKVTQSSRYLVKRTGEKVFLECVQDMDHENMFWYRQDPGLGLRLIYFSYDVKMKEKGDIPEGYSVSREKKERFSLILESASTNQTSMYLCASIRWGQGAKEKLFFGSGTQLSVL.

V gene TRBV11-2 combines with J gene TRBJ2-4; 12 bases agree with TRBD1. From germline, CDR1 is SGHAT and CDR2 FQNNGV. V gave up 4 bases and J gave up 3 bases; unmatched junction bases: 13. The CDR3 is made up of 19 amino acids. This CDR3 reads CASSSIGTGGSLVKNIQYF. The CDR3 DNA is TGTGCCAGCAGCTCTATAGGGACAGGGGGCTCCTTAGTCAAAAACATTCAGTACTTC.

The rearrangement links TRBV29-1 to TRBJ2-6; weak D call: TRBD1 (5 bases). V dropped 6 bases and J dropped 4 bases, with 10 bases sitting between them. CDR1 is SQVTM and CDR2 is ANQGSEA in the germline V gene. The CDR3 runs to 13 residues. CDR3 loop: CSVQVAGANVLTF. The DNA for the CDR3 is TGCAGCGTACAGGTTGCGGGGGCCAACGTCCTGACTTTC.

J is TRBJ2-7 and V is TRBV4-3; tentative D call: TRBD2 (6 bases). The V gene lost 3 bases and the J gene lost 0 bases, with 12 bases spanning the gap. The length of the CDR3 is 15 residues. Germline CDR1 LGHNA, CDR2 YSLEER. CDR3: CASSHRLASSYEQYF. CDR3 sequence (DNA): TGCGCCAGCAGCCATCGGCTAGCGAGCTCCTACGAGCAGTACTTC.

The chain is built from TRBV7-2 and TRBJ2-2; D unclear. Germline CDR1 SGHTA, CDR2 FQGNSA. The CDR3 spans 13 residues. Between the trimmed V and J ends, which lost 5 bases and 4 bases, there was a span of 8 bases. The CDR3 DNA reads as TGTGCCAGCAGCCGAACAGTCACCGGGGAGCTGTTTTTT. It yields the protein CASSRTVTGELFF.

This chain uses TRBV9 with TRBJ2-1, with TRBD1 matching 9 bases. V trimming: 4 bases; J trimming: 5 bases; junction bases outside the gene matches: 13. The CDR3 sequence is 17 residues long. Germline CDR1 and CDR2: SGDLS and YYNGEE. The CDR3 DNA reads TGTGCCAGCAGCCCGCGAAGCGGACAGGGGATTAACAATGAGCAGTTCTTC. Residues: CASSPRSGQGINNEQFF.

The J gene is TRBJ2-4, the V gene TRBV5-4; TRBD2 agrees at 8 bases. J lost 8 bases, V lost 4 bases, and 8 bases had no gene match. CDR3 length: 14 residues. Germline V gene sequence: CDR1 SGHNT, CDR2 YYREEE (reference sequence). The CDR3 DNA is TGTGCCAGCAGCCCCGGGGGGGGAGTCGACATTCAGTACTTC. Protein product: CASSPGGGVDIQYF.

A single count supports this clone. The rearrangement uses TRBV7-9 and TRBJ1-1; D perhaps matches TRBD1 (6 bases). The V gene's germline CDR1 is SEHNR and CDR2 FQNEAQ (reference sequence). CDR3 length: 16 residues. Trimming pared 4 bases from V and 3 bases from J, leaving 18 bases between. CDR3 in amino acids: CASSSKTRGFDTEAFF. Written as DNA, the CDR3 is TGTGCCAGCAGCTCTAAAACCAGGGGCTTTGACACTGAAGCTTTCTTT.

The chain is built from TRBV10-3 and TRBJ2-7; D uncertain. There are 13 residues in the CDR3. V was pared by 8 bases and J by 0 bases, with 11 bases between. Germline loops: CDR1 ENHRY, CDR2 SYGVKD. DNA of the CDR3: TGTGCCATCGCAGACACGAACTCCTACGAGCAGTACTTC. Translating gives CAIADTNSYEQYF.

The chain is built from TRBV9 and TRBJ2-7; 9 bases map to TRBD1. CDR1 and CDR2 (germline): SGDLS, YYNGEE. The CDR3 runs to 15 residues. V gave up 4 bases and J gave up 4 bases; unmatched junction bases: 9. This chain's CDR3 is CASSPGTGSAYEQYF. CDR3 nucleotides: TGTGCCAGCAGCCCGGGGACAGGGTCAGCATACGAGCAGTACTTC.